Listed below are T cell receptor beta chains from one sample, sequenced in a study of T cell responses to AZD1222 COVID-19 vaccine. Only in-frame clones appear in the TCRdb table, and some are missing; sequencing was by immunoSEQ multiplex PCR. The table has about 160,000 clones, roughly 90% seen once. Sample: peripheral blood, taken 28 days after the second AZD1222 dose. The source is an adult who received the AZD1222 COVID-19 vaccine. The CDR3 runs from the conserved cysteine through the conserved F or W. Fields, in order: CDR3 DNA, CDR3 protein, J gene, V gene, clone size, D gene. D genes are given only for firm matches. Clone size is given for some rows only: seen once, a few or many times, or a class if the clone is expanded.

TGTGCCAGCAGCTCTCGACAGACCTGGGGTGGCTACACCTTC,CASSSRQTWGGYTF,TRBJ1-2,TRBV7-9,.,.
TGTGCCAGCTCACCCTCGGACAGGGAAGAGGAGTCACCCCTTCACTTT,CASSPSDREEESPLHF,TRBJ1-6,TRBV18,once,TRBD1
TGTGCCAGCAGCCAGGGTGCTCAGCCCCAGCATTTT,CASSQGAQPQHF,TRBJ1-5,TRBV25-1,.,.
TGTGCCAGCAGTCGTAGCGGGGGGGGGACAGATACGCAGTATTTT,CASSRSGGGTDTQYF,TRBJ2-3,TRBV4-2,.,TRBD2
TGTGCCAGCAGATTTAATCTGGACACCGGGGAGCTGTTTTTT,CASRFNLDTGELFF,TRBJ2-2,TRBV7-2,.,.
TGTGCCAGCAGTTTTAACAGGGACACTGAAGCTTTCTTT,CASSFNRDTEAFF,TRBJ1-1,TRBV12-3/TRBV12-4,.,.
TGTGCCAGCAGCTTATTTCCGGACAGGGCTTATGAGCAGTACTTC,CASSLFPDRAYEQYF,TRBJ2-7,TRBV7-9,.,TRBD1
TGTGCCAGCAGTTCCTACCGGGGCAGTAATTCACCCCTCCACTTT,CASSSYRGSNSPLHF,TRBJ1-6,TRBV6-5,.,.
TGTGCCAGCAGCCCCCCACACGGCGAGACAGGGCCGCTCACTGAAGCTTTCTTT,CASSPPHGETGPLTEAFF,TRBJ1-1,TRBV7-9,.,TRBD1
TGTGCCACCAGCAGAGCCCCTAGCGGGGATTACAATGAGCAGTTCTTC,CATSRAPSGDYNEQFF,TRBJ2-1,TRBV15,.,TRBD2
TGTGCCAGCTCACCACCGGGAGCAGGGATGACCAAAAACATTCAGTACTTC,CASSPPGAGMTKNIQYF,TRBJ2-4,TRBV18,.,.
TGCAGCGTCGCGGCACTTCAGGAACCCTACGAGCAGTACTTC,CSVAALQEPYEQYF,TRBJ2-7,TRBV29-1,.,.
TGTGCCAGCAGTCTCCAAAATTACGAGCAGTACTTC,CASSLQNYEQYF,TRBJ2-7,TRBV12-3/TRBV12-4,.,.
TGTGCCAGCAAGGCAGGGACTGGAAACACCATATATTTT,CASKAGTGNTIYF,TRBJ1-3,TRBV13,.,.
TGCAGCGTTGAGTGGAGACTAGCGGGGGATCACTCCTACAATGAGCAGTTCTTC,CSVEWRLAGDHSYNEQFF,TRBJ2-1,TRBV29-1,.,TRBD2
TGTGCCACCAGCAGAGCCGGCGGGAATAGGCAGCCCCAGCATTTT,CATSRAGGNRQPQHF,TRBJ1-5,TRBV15,.,.
TGTGCCAGCAGCTCTAGCCACAGGGCCTATTTCACTGAAGCTTTCTTT,CASSSSHRAYFTEAFF,TRBJ1-1,TRBV11-2,.,.
TGTGCCAGCAGACCCCCGGGACAGCCCACCTACGAGCAGTACTTC,CASRPPGQPTYEQYF,TRBJ2-7,TRBV6-1,.,TRBD1
TGTGCCAGCTCACCTCGGGCGGGGGACAGGGATAACTATGGCTACACCTTC,CASSPRAGDRDNYGYTF,TRBJ1-2,TRBV18,.,TRBD1
TGCGCCAGCAGTCAGGCATCGTCTTTGATAAATTCACCCCTCCACTTT,CASSQASSLINSPLHF,TRBJ1-6,TRBV4-1,.,.
TGTGCCAGCTGTAGCGGGGGGAACCAAGAGACCCAGTACTTC,CASCSGGNQETQYF,TRBJ2-5,TRBV6-6,.,TRBD2
TGCAGCGGTTACAGGTTCACTGAAGCTTTCTTT,CSGYRFTEAFF,TRBJ1-1,TRBV29-1,.,.
TGTGCCAGCAGCGTTGGGACAGTAAGTCGCGAGCAGTACTTC,CASSVGTVSREQYF,TRBJ2-7,TRBV9,.,TRBD1
TGTGCCAGTAGTCCCAAAAGGGGACAAAGTGGCTACACCTTC,CASSPKRGQSGYTF,TRBJ1-2,TRBV19,.,.
TGTGCCAGCAGCTCTGGGACAGTGAACAATTCACCCCTCCACTTT,CASSSGTVNNSPLHF,TRBJ1-6,TRBV7-9,.,TRBD1
TGTGCCAGCATCGGGGAGTCGGGGATACAGCCCCAGCATTTT,CASIGESGIQPQHF,TRBJ1-5,TRBV11-2,.,.
TGTGCCAGCAGCTCAAACGGGGCGGGGGGACAGACCCAGTACTTC,CASSSNGAGGQTQYF,TRBJ2-5,TRBV7-7,.,TRBD2
TGTGCCAGCAGCACGACTAGAGGACACGAGCAGTACTTC,CASSTTRGHEQYF,TRBJ2-7,TRBV14,once,.
TGTGCCTGGAGTGCACGGAAAGAAAAACTGTTTTTT,CAWSARKEKLFF,TRBJ1-4,TRBV30,.,.
TGTGCAAGTCGCTTTAGAGGACAGGGGTCGTATTTT,CASRFRGQGSYF,TRBJ2-3,TRBV12-2,.,.
TGCAGCGTTGAAGAAGGGCAACAGGGATTCTATGGCTACACCTTC,CSVEEGQQGFYGYTF,TRBJ1-2,TRBV29-1,.,.
TGTGCCATCAGTGAACCGCTACAGCCCCAGCATTTT,CAISEPLQPQHF,TRBJ1-5,TRBV10-3,.,.
TGCGCCAGCAGCCGAGGAGGCAGGGGGGCGATGAACACTGAAGCTTTCTTT,CASSRGGRGAMNTEAFF,TRBJ1-1,TRBV4-1,.,TRBD1
TGCAGCGTTGCGGGGGGAAGTCAGCCCCAGCATTTT,CSVAGGSQPQHF,TRBJ1-5,TRBV29-1,few,.
TGTGCCAGCAGCTTCGGACAGGAATATGGCTACACCTTC,CASSFGQEYGYTF,TRBJ1-2,TRBV7-2,.,TRBD1
TGTGCCAGCAGCTTGGTTCGTGGGGGAGGATATGGCTACACCTTC,CASSLVRGGGYGYTF,TRBJ1-2,TRBV5-6,.,.
TGTGCCAGCAGGGGCAGGGAAGCTTTCTTT,CASRGREAFF,TRBJ1-1,TRBV27,.,.
TGTGCCAGTAGTATATTCGATCGGACGTCTGGCTACACCTTC,CASSIFDRTSGYTF,TRBJ1-2,TRBV19,.,.
TGTGCCAGCAGACTACAGGTCGAAGCTTTCTTT,CASRLQVEAFF,TRBJ1-1,TRBV12-3/TRBV12-4,.,.
TGTGCCAGCAGCTTGTCGCCGGGACGTGGCAATCAGCCCCAGCATTTT,CASSLSPGRGNQPQHF,TRBJ1-5,TRBV13,.,.
TGTGCCAGCTCACCCTTTGGGACAGGAGAAAAACTGTTTTTT,CASSPFGTGEKLFF,TRBJ1-4,TRBV18,many,TRBD1
TGTGCCAGTAGGGGACCTTGGGATGAAAAACTGTTTTTT,CASRGPWDEKLFF,TRBJ1-4,TRBV19,once,.
TGTGCCAGCAGCAACGGACTAGGGTCGAGGGAGCAGTACTTC,CASSNGLGSREQYF,TRBJ2-7,TRBV13,.,TRBD2
TGTGCCAGCAGCCAAGGTACGGATCAACAACTGTTTTTT,CASSQGTDQQLFF,TRBJ1-4,TRBV4-2,.,.
TGCGCCAGCAGCTTCTCCTCGGACACTGAAGCTTTCTTT,CASSFSSDTEAFF,TRBJ1-1,TRBV5-1,few,.
TGTGCCAGCAGCCCCTTGGGACGGGTTAAGCAGTACTTC,CASSPLGRVKQYF,TRBJ2-7,TRBV3-1/TRBV3-2,.,.
TGCGCCAGCAGCCGAAACCACAGGGATACGCAGTATTTT,CASSRNHRDTQYF,TRBJ2-3,TRBV4-3,.,.
TGTGCCAGCAGGGTAGGATCTGAGCAGTTCTTC,CASRVGSEQFF,TRBJ2-1,TRBV6-5,.,.
TGTGCCAGCACCGGGACTGAAGCTTTCTTT,CASTGTEAFF,TRBJ1-1,TRBV2,.,.
TGTGCCAGCAGTTTAGAGGTGATTAATGAAAAACTGTTTTTT,CASSLEVINEKLFF,TRBJ1-4,TRBV28,.,.
TGTGCCAGCAGCCGGAGCGGGGGGGCCTTCACCGGGGAGCTGTTTTTT,CASSRSGGAFTGELFF,TRBJ2-2,TRBV3-1/TRBV3-2,.,TRBD2
TGTGCCAGCAGCCTTCCCGAGGGAGCGGGCTACACCTTC,CASSLPEGAGYTF,TRBJ1-2,TRBV2,.,.
TGTGCCAGCAGTTTCCTTGGCGGGCACACTGAAGCTTTCTTT,CASSFLGGHTEAFF,TRBJ1-1,TRBV27,few,.
TGTGCCAGCTCACTAGGGGGGAGCTCCTACAATGAGCAGTTCTTC,CASSLGGSSYNEQFF,TRBJ2-1,TRBV18,.,.
TGTGCCAGTACCTTAAGGGCGGCCGGGACAGGGGGTTATCAGCCCCAGCATTTT,CASTLRAAGTGGYQPQHF,TRBJ1-5,TRBV19,.,TRBD1
TGCGCCAGCAGCCCCTGGGACTCCCGAAGCAATCAGCCCCAGCATTTT,CASSPWDSRSNQPQHF,TRBJ1-5,TRBV4-1,.,.
TGCGCCAGCAGCCAAGGCCTTGACGGAACTTATCGCAGCTACACCTTC,CASSQGLDGTYRSYTF,TRBJ1-2,TRBV4-3,.,.